This TCR beta chain is from a study of blood T cells in healthy people across ages. Study information: Roughly one uniquely barcoded beta molecule per two T cells was captured.

In each sample, at least 6.5 million PBMCs were isolated. Then a second PCR, running about 7 to 11 cycles, was carried out with a sample-barcoded 5' primer and a J-beta primer mix. Template switching added a 12-random-nucleotide identifier to every cDNA molecule. TCRdb re-derived calls from the 5' RACE reads in MiXCR, one entry per CDR3 protein. The data show 1.5 million to 2 million distinct CDR3 sequences, roughly a third seen once. CDR1 GTSNPN and CDR2 SVGIG come from the germline V gene (reference sequence). This CDR3 is built from 15 residues. The V and J ends lost 1 base and 4 bases respectively, with 13 bases between them.

The material sequenced was blood. The sequence came from a woman aged 25 to 39 in good health. The chain has TRBV30 and TRBJ1-4; the D gene is possibly TRBD1 (5 bases). This chain's CDR3 is CAWSAGTDINEKLFF. The CDR3 bases are TGTGCCTGGAGTGCCGGGACCGATATTAATGAAAAACTGTTTTTT.